Presented here are 2 T cell receptor beta chains from one specimen sequenced in a study of response to subunit inactivated influenza vaccine. TCRdb re-called the RT-PCR reads through MiXCR, storing one row per CDR3 protein. The table includes roughly 540,000 distinct CDR3 sequences, less than 25% detected once. These same data were also listed under a study on T cells expressing NK-cell markers. From that second work: Production of TCR beta cDNA relied on 5'RACE template switching with UMIs.

The sequences come from CD4+ T cells sorted from PBMCs, collected roughly 12 days after vaccination. These receptors all stem from a man aged 50 to 59 who received an inactivated influenza vaccine.

This clonotype was picked up a small number of times. The chain couples TRBV10-3 to TRBJ2-1; D not resolved. Trimming left V 9 bases short and J 5 bases short, with 11 bases between. The CDR3 sequence is 12 residues long. Germline lookup yields CDR1 ENHRY and CDR2 SYGVKD. The CDR3 loop reads CAISRTDNEQFF. In DNA form, the CDR3 reads TGTGCCATTTCCAGGACCGACAATGAGCAGTTCTTC.

This rearrangement joins TRBV11-2 to TRBJ2-3; possible D gene TRBD1, 6 bases. Trimming cost V 7 bases and J 3 bases, with 14 bases left between them. The CDR3 is 14 residues long. The germline V gene has CDR1 SGHAT and CDR2 FQNNGV. CDR3 nucleotide sequence: TGTGCCAGCAACAGGGTGAAAGGAACAGATACGCAGTATTTT. Translating it yields CASNRVKGTDTQYF.